Sequencing of this TCR beta chain was carried out in a study of radiotherapy plus CTLA-4 blockade in lung cancer. Study information: Disease control was present in more than 25% of patients, and objective responses in approximately 20%. Overall study findings and caveats: Dynamics of early blood T cell clones, together with interferon-beta, were reportedly the best predictors of response. Tumor-derived TCR clones expanded in blood after radiotherapy plus ipilimumab.

Focal radiation plus CTLA-4 blockade with ipilimumab was given to patients with chemo-refractory metastatic non-small-cell lung cancer. CDR3 length equals 14 residues. V was clipped by 7 bases and J by 2 bases, with 12 bases between them. In germline, CDR1 is LNHDA, CDR2 SQIVND (reference sequence). In the case of this clone: Antigen: not known.

TCRdb keeps only in-frame clones here, not all; method: immunoSEQ multiplex PCR. The repertoire holds 25,000 to 30,000 clones, roughly 71% seen once, with roughly 24% in the top ten. Source: peripheral blood, taken from a patient treated with radiotherapy plus ipilimumab. The rearrangement joins TRBV19 to TRBJ1-5; D ambiguous. This TCR was recovered from a human donor with non-small cell lung cancer that progressed on radiotherapy plus ipilimumab. The CDR3, as DNA: TGTGCCAGTAAAGCACAAAGTGGCAATCAGCCCCAGCATTTT. This translates into CASKAQSGNQPQHF.